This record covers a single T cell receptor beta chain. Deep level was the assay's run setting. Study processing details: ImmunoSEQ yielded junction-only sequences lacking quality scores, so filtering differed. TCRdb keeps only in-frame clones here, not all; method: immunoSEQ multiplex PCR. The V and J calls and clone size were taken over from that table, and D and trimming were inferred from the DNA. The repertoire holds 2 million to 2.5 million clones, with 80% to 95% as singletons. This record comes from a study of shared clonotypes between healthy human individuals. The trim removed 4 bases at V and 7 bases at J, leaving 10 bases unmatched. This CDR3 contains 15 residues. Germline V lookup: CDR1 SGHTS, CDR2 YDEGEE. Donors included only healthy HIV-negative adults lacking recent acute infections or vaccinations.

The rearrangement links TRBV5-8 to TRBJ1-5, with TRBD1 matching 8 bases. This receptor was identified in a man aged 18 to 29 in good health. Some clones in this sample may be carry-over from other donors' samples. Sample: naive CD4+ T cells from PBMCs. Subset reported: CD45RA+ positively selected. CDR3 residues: CASSLSRQGRQPQHF. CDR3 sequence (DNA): TGTGCCAGCAGCCTATCGCGACAGGGGCGACAGCCCCAGCATTTT.